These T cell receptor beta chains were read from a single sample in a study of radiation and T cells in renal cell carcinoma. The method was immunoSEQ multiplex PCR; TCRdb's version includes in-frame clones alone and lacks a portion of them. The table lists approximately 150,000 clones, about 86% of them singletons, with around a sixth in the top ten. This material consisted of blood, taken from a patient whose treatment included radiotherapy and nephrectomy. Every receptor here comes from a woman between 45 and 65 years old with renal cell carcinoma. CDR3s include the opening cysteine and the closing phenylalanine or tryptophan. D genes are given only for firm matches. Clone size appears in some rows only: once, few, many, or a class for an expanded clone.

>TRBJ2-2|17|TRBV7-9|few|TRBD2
TGTGCCGCGATTAAGCCTAGCGGGAGTATTGACACCGGGGAGCTGTTTTTT
CAAIKPSGSIDTGELFF
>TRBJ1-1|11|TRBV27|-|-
TGTGCCAGCAGTTTATACGGTGAAGCTTTCTTT
CASSLYGEAFF
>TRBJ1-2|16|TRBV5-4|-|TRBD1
TGTGCCAGCAGCGGGATCAAGACAGGGGGCGCTTGGGGCTACACCTTC
CASSGIKTGGAWGYTF
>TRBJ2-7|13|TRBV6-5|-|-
TGTGCCAGCGGCTCGTCGGTTAGCTACGAGCAGTACTTC
CASGSSVSYEQYF
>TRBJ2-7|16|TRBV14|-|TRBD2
TGTGCCAGCAGCCAAGGGTATCTAGCGGGGAGATACGAGCAGTACTTC
CASSQGYLAGRYEQYF
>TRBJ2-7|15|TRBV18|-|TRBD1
TGTGCCAGCTCACCGGGACAGGGAATGACCTACGAGCAGTACTTC
CASSPGQGMTYEQYF
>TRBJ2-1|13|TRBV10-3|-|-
TGTGCCATCACTTCGCTAGCGTCCGATGAGCAGTTCTTC
CAITSLASDEQFF
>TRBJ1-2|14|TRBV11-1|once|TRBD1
TGTGCCAGCAGCGGACAGGGGGATTACTATGGCTACACCTTC
CASSGQGDYYGYTF
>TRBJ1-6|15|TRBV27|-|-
TGTGCCAGCAGTTTACCGGGGAACTATAATTCACCCCTCCACTTT
CASSLPGNYNSPLHF
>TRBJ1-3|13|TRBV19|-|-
TGTGCCAGTACAACAGGGCCTGGAAACACCATATATTTT
CASTTGPGNTIYF
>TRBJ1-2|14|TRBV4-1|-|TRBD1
TGCGCCAGCAGCCATGCGACAGGGGCGATCGGCTACACCTTC
CASSHATGAIGYTF
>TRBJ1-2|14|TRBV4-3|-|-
TGCGCCAGCAGCCCGACGGGGGGGGCGTATGGCTACACCTTC
CASSPTGGAYGYTF
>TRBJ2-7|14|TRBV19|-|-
TGTGCCAGTAGGGCCAGTATCGAGACGGGCGAGCAGTACTTC
CASRASIETGEQYF
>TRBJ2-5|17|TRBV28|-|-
TGTGCCAGCACCAACCCCAACCCCCCTCCTCTACGGGAGACCCAGTACTTC
CASTNPNPPPLRETQYF
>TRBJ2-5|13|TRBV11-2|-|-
TGTGCCAGCAGCTTATGGGCCGGAGAGACCCAGTACTTC
CASSLWAGETQYF
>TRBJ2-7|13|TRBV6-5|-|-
TGTGCCAGCAGTTCCCAGGGGGGAGCCGAGCAGTACTTC
CASSSQGGAEQYF
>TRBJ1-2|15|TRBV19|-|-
TGTGCCAGTAGCATCGCGCCGGGGTTAAACTATGGCTACACCTTC
CASSIAPGLNYGYTF
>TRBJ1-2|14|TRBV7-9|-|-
TGTGCCAGCAGCCAATCCACAGGCTATGATAGCTACACCTTC
CASSQSTGYDSYTF
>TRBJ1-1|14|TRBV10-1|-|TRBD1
TGCGCCAGCAGTGAGTCGACAGGGAGCGGTGAAGCTTTCTTT
CASSESTGSGEAFF
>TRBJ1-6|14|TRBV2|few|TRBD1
TGTGCCAGCGGGCCAGGACAGGGTAATTCACCCCTCCACTTT
CASGPGQGNSPLHF
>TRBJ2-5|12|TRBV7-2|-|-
TGTGCCAGCAGCTTACAGTCAGGGACCCAGTACTTC
CASSLQSGTQYF
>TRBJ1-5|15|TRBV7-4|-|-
TGTGCCAGCAGCAAAGGCTCACAGGGTGGTCAGCCCCAGCATTTT
CASSKGSQGGQPQHF
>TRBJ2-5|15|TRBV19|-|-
TGTGCCAGTAGTCCACCACGGAGTGTCGGAGAGACCCAGTACTTC
CASSPPRSVGETQYF
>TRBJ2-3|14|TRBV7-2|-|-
TGTGCCAGCAGCCTCGTTACAGGTACAGATACGCAGTATTTT
CASSLVTGTDTQYF
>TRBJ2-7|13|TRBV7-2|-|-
TGTGCCAGCAGGGCGCCGAGCTCCTACGAGCAGTACTTC
CASRAPSSYEQYF
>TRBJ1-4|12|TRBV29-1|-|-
TGCAGCGTTGGACGGAGCGAAGAAAAACTGTTTTTT
CSVGRSEEKLFF
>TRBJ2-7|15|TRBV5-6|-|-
TGTGCCAGCAGCTTCGGTTTGATCTTCAAAGAGGAGCAGTACTTC
CASSFGLIFKEEQYF
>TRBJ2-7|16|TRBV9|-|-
TGTGCCAGCAGCGAAAGTCATGGACAGTTGAAGTACGAGCAGTACTTC
CASSESHGQLKYEQYF
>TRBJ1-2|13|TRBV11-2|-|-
TGTGCCAGCAGCTTAGCCGGGGTCTATGGCTACACCTTC
CASSLAGVYGYTF
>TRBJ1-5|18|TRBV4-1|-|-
TGCGCCAGCAGCCCGACCGACATCCGGGGCCTGAAAAATCAGCCCCAGCATTTT
CASSPTDIRGLKNQPQHF
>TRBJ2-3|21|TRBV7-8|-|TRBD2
TGTGCCAGCAGCACATTACCGGGACTAGCGGGGCCAGACTTTAGCACAGATACGCAGTATTTT
CASSTLPGLAGPDFSTDTQYF
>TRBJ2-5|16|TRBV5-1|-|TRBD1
TGCGCCAGCAGCTCGGGACAGGGGCCAAACCAAGAGACCCAGTACTTC
CASSSGQGPNQETQYF
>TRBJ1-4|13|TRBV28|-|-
TGTGCCAGCCAAGGGTTCACTAATGAAAAACTGTTTTTT
CASQGFTNEKLFF
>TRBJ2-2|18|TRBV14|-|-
TGTGCCAGCAGCCAAAGAAGAATGGCGGGAAGTGGAAGCGGGGAGCTGTTTTTT
CASSQRRMAGSGSGELFF
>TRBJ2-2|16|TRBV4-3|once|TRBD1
TGCGCCAGCAGCCAATCCGACAGGGGGCACACCGGGGAGCTGTTTTTT
CASSQSDRGHTGELFF
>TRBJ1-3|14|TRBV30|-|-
TGTGCCTGGAGAGAACAGGGCGCTGGAAACACCATATATTTT
CAWREQGAGNTIYF
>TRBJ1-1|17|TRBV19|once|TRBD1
TGTGCCAGTAGCGTAACTACAGGGGGCGCGAAAAACACTGAAGCTTTCTTT
CASSVTTGGAKNTEAFF
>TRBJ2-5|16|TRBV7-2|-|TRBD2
TGTGCCAGCAGCTTAACCTTAGCGGGAGTTGGGGAGACCCAGTACTTC
CASSLTLAGVGETQYF